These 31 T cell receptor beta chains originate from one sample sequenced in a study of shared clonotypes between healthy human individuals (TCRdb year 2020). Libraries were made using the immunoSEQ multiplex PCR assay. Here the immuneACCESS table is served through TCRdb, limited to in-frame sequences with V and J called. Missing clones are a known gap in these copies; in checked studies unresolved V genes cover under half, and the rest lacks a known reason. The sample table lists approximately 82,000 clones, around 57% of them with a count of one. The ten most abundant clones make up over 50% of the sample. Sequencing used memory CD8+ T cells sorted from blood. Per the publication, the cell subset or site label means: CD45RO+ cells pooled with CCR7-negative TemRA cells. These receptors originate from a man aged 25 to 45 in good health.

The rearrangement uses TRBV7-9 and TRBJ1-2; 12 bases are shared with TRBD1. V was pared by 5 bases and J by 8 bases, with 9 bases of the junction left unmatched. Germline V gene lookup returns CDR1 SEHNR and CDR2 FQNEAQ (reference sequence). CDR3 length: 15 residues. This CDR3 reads CASSLTGQGAWGYTF. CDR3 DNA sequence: TGTGCCAGCAGCCTAACGGGACAGGGGGCATGGGGCTACACCTTC.

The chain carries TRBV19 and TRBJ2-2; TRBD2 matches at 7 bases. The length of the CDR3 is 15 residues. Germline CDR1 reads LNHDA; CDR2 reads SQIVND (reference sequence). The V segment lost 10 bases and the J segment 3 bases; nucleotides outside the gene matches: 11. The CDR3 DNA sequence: TGTGCCACTGAGAATCCGGGAGGACACACCGGGGAGCTGTTTTTT. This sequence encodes CATENPGGHTGELFF.

CDR3 in amino acids: CASSDSITSGSDTGELFF. In DNA, the CDR3 is TGTGCCAGCAGCGATTCTATTACTAGCGGGAGCGACACCGGGGAGCTGTTTTTT. The V and J genes are TRBV9 and TRBJ2-2; TRBD2 agrees at 11 bases. V was pared by 3 bases and J by 3 bases, with 10 bases of the junction left unmatched. Germline V CDR1 and CDR2: SGDLS, YYNGEE. This CDR3 has 18 amino acids. Complete variable domain (other parts from reference TRBV9 and TRBJ2-2): DSGVTQTPKHLITATGQRVTLRCSPRSGDLSVYWYQQSLDQGLQFLIQYYNGEERAKGNILERFSAQQFPDLHSELNLSSLELGDSALYFCASSDSITSGSDTGELFFGEGSRLTVL.

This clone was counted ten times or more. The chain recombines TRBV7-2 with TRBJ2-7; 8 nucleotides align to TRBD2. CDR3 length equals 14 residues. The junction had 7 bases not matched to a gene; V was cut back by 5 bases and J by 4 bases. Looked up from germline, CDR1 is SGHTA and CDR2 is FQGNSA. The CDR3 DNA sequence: TGTGCCAGCAGCCCAGGGACTAGGGCTTACGAGCAGTACTTC. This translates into CASSPGTRAYEQYF.

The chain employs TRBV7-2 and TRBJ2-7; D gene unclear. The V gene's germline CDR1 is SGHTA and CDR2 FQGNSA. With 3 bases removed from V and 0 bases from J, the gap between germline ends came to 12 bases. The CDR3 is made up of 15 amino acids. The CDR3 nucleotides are TGTGCCAGCAGCTTGATGGGTTCCAGCTCCTACGAGCAGTACTTC. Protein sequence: CASSLMGSSSYEQYF.

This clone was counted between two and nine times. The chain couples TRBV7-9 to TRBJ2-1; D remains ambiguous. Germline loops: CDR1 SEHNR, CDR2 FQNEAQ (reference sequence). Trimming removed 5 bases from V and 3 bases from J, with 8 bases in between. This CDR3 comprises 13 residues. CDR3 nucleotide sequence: TGTGCCAGCAGCCGAAACAGCTACAATGAGCAGTTCTTC. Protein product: CASSRNSYNEQFF.

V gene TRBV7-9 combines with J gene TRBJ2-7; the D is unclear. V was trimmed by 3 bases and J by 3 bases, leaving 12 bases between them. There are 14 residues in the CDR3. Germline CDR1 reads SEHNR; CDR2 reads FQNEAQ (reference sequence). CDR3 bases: TGTGCCAGCAGCTTCGCGAGAGGTGGCTACGAGCAGTACTTC. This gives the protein CASSFARGGYEQYF.

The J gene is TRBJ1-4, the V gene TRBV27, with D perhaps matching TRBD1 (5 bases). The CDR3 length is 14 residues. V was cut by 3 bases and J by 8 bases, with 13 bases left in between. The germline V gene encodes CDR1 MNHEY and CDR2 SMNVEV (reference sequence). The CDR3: CASSFNGAREKLFF. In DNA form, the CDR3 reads TGTGCCAGCAGTTTCAACGGGGCGCGGGAAAAACTGTTTTTT.

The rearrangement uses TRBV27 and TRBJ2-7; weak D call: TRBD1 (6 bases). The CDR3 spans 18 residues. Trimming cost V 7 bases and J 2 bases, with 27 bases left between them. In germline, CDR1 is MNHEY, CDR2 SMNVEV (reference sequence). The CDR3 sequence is CASTLNGGLSGATYEQYF. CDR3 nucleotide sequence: TGTGCCAGCACTCTCAACGGCGGACTGTCAGGGGCTACCTACGAGCAGTACTTC.

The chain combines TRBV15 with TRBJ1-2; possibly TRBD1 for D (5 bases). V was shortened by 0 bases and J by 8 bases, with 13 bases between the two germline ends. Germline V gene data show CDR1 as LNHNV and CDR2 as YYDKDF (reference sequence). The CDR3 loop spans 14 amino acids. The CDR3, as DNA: TGTGCCACCAGCAGAGACCATGGGGCTTGGGGCTACACCTTC. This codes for CATSRDHGAWGYTF.

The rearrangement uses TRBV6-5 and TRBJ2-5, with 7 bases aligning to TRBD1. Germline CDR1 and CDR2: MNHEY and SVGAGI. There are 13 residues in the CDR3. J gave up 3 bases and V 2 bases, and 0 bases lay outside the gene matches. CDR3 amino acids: CASSYGTEETQYF. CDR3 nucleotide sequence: TGTGCCAGCAGTTACGGGACAGAAGAGACCCAGTACTTC.

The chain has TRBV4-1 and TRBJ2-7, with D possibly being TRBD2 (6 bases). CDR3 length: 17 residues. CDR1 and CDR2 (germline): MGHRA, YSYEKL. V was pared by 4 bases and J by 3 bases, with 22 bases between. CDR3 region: CASSRLPHVGGYYEQYF. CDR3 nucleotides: TGCGCCAGCAGCCGTCTGCCTCACGTGGGGGGTTACTACGAGCAGTACTTC.

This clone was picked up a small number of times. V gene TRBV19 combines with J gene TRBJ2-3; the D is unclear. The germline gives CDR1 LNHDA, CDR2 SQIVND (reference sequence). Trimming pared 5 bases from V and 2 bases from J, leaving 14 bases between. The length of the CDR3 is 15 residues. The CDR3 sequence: CASSFLLHPTDTQYF. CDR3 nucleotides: TGTGCCAGTAGTTTCCTCCTCCACCCCACAGATACGCAGTATTTT.

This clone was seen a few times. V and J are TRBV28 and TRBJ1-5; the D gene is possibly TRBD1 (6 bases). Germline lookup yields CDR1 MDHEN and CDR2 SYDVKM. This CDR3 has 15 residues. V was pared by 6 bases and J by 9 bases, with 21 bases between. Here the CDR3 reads CASSPQRGAGPPQHF. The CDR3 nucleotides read TGTGCCAGCAGCCCTCAGCGGGGGGCGGGTCCGCCCCAGCATTTT.

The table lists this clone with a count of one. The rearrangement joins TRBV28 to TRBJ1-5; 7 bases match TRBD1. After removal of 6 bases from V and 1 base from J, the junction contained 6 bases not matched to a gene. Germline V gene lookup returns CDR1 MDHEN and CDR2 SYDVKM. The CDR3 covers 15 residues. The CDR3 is CASSSHRGSNQPQHF. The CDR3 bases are TGTGCCAGCAGCTCCCACAGGGGAAGCAATCAGCCCCAGCATTTT.

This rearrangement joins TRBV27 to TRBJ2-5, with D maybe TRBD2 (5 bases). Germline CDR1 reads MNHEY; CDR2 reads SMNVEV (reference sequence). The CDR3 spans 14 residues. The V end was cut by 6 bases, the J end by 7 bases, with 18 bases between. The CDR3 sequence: CASRLGSGSWTQYF. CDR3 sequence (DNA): TGTGCCAGCAGATTGGGTTCGGGGTCCTGGACCCAGTACTTC.

The CDR3 loop is CASGANYGYTF. DNA for the CDR3: TGTGCCAGCGGGGCGAACTATGGCTACACCTTC. The rearrangement uses TRBV28 and TRBJ1-2; a weak D match, TRBD1 (5 bases). The V end lost 8 bases, the J end lost 2 bases, and 6 bases lay between the germline ends. CDR3 length: 11 residues. Germline CDR1 and CDR2: MDHEN and SYDVKM.

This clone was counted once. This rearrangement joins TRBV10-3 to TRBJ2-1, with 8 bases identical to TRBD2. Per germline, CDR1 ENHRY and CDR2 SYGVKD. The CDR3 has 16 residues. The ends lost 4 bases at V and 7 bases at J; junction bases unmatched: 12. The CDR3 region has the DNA TGTGCCATCAGTGTGTCTAGCGGGCCACCCCTAAATGAGCAGTTCTTC. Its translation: CAISVSSGPPLNEQFF.

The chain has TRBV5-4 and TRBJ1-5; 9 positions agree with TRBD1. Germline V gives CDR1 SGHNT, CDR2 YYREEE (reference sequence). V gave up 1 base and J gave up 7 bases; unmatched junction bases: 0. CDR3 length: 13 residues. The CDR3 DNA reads TGTGCCAGCAGCTTGACAGGGGGCCAGCCCCAGCATTTT. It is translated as CASSLTGGQPQHF.

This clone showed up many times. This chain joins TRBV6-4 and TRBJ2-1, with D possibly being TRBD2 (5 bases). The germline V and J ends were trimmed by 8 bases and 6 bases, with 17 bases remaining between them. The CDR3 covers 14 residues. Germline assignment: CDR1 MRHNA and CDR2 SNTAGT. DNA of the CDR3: TGTGCCAGCCAAAGCACCTCAGGAGGCAATGAGCAGTTCTTC. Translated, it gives CASQSTSGGNEQFF.

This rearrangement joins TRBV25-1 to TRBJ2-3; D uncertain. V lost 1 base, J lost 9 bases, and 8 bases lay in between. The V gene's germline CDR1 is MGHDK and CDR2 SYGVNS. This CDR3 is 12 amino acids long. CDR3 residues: CASSEWIGTQYF. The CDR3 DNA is TGTGCCAGCAGTGAATGGATTGGGACGCAGTATTTT.

The CDR3 sequence: CASSLGRGGDEKLFF. CDR3 coding DNA: TGCGCCAGCAGCTTGGGACGGGGAGGCGATGAAAAACTGTTTTTT. The rearrangement uses TRBV5-1 and TRBJ1-4; D ambiguous. Germline V CDR1 and CDR2: SGHRS, YFSETQ. This CDR3 spans 15 amino acids. Trimming took off 0 bases at V and 6 bases at J, with 12 bases between the two ends.

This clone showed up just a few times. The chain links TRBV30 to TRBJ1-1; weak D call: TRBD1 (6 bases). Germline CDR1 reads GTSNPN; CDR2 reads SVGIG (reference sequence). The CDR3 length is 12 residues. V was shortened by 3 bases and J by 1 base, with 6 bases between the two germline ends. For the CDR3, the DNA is TGTGCCTGGAGGACAGGGAACACTGAAGCTTTCTTT. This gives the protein CAWRTGNTEAFF.

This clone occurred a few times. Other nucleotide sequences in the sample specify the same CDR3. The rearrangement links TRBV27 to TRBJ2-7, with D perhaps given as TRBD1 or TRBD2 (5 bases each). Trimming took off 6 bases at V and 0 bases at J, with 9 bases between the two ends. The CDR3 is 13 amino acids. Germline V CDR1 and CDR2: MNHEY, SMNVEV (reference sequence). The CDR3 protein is CASSPGASYEQYF. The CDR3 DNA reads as TGTGCCAGCAGCCCCGGGGCCTCCTACGAGCAGTACTTC.

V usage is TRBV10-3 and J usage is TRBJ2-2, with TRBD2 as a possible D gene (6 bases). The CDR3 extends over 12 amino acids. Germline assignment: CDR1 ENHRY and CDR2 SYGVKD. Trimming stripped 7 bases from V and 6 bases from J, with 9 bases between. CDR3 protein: CAITGEAGELFF. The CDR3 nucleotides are TGTGCCATCACGGGGGAGGCCGGGGAGCTGTTTTTT.

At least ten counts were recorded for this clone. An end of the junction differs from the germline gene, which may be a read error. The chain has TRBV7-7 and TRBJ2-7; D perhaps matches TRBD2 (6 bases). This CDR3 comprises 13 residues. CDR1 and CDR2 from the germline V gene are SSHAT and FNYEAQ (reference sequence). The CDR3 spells CASSLQEGYEQYF. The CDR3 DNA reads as TGTGCTAGCAGCTTACAGGAGGGCTACGAGCAGTACTTC.

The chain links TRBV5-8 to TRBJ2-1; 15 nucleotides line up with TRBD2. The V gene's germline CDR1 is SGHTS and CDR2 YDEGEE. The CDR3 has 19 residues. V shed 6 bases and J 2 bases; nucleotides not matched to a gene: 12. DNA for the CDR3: TGTGCCAGCAACACACCCAGGACTAGCGGGAGGGCGCCCTACAATGAGCAGTTCTTC. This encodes CASNTPRTSGRAPYNEQFF.

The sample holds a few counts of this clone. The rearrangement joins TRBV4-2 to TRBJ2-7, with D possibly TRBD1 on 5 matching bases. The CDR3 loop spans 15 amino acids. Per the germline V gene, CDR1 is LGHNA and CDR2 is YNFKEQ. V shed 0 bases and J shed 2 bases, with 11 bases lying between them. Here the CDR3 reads CASSQEWGQTYEQYF. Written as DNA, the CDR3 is TGTGCCAGCAGCCAAGAATGGGGCCAGACCTACGAGCAGTACTTC.

CDR3 residues: CASSSGTGAYEQYF. In nucleotides, the CDR3 is TGTGCCAGCAGCTCGGGGACAGGGGCCTACGAGCAGTACTTC. V is TRBV5-4 and J is TRBJ2-7, with 10 bases that match TRBD1. The CDR3 totals 14 residues. V dropped 3 bases and J dropped 2; count of bases not matched to a gene: 2. Germline V gene lookup returns CDR1 SGHNT and CDR2 YYREEE (reference sequence).

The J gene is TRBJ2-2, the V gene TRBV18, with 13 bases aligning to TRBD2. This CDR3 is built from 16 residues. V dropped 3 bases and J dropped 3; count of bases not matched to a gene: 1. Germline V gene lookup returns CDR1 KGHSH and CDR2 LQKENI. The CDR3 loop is CASSPGLAGDTGELFF. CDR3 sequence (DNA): TGTGCCAGCTCACCTGGACTAGCGGGAGACACCGGGGAGCTGTTTTTT.

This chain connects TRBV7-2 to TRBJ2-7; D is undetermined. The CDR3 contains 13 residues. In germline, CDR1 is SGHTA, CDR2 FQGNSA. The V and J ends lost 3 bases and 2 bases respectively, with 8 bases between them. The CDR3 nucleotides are TGTGCCAGCAGCTTTGGCGCCCCCTACGAGCAGTACTTC. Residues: CASSFGAPYEQYF.